This entry features one T cell receptor beta chain sequence. The data originate from a study of spatial heterogeneity in lung cancer. About the study: Available follow-up PBMC samples, collected a median of around 2 years post-resection, were sequenced. The mean occurrence of each unique TCR and UMI combination in raw reads exceeded ten.

Every cDNA TCR molecule received its own unique molecular identifier. TCRdb fed the 5' RACE reads into MiXCR, producing one record per CDR3 protein. The sample lists around 98,000 distinct CDR3 sequences; roughly 19% were seen once. Between the trimmed V and J ends, which lost 0 bases and 3 bases, there was a span of 9 bases. The CDR3 contains 14 residues. Germline CDR1 SGHRS, CDR2 YFSETQ. Specified time point: blood at routine non-recurrence follow-up after resection. No cell sorting; template was whole RNA from tumor, lung tissue or PBMC. The chain uses TRBV5-1 and TRBJ1-1; D remains unclear. The source of this sequence is a male donor with early-stage non-small cell lung cancer. Here the sequenced sample was PBMCs, taken at follow-up. The CDR3 DNA follows: TGCGCCAGCAGCTTGGTATGGGCGGACACTGAAGCTTTCTTT. Amino acid sequence: CASSLVWADTEAFF.